This TCR beta chain was sequenced in a study of blood T cell repertoires in COVID-19. On the study more broadly: Whether acute or convalescent, the COVID-19 samples came from the United States, Italy and Spain. T cells, B-cell-depleted T cells, or PBMCs provided the cDNA or gDNA that served as material.

V gave up 1 base and J gave up 4 bases, with 10 bases separating them. Germline lookup yields CDR1 SGHTA and CDR2 FQGNSA. This CDR3 has 14 amino acids. Original methodology: Amplified reference gene primers provided the basis for estimating nucleated cell counts. TCRdb's copy holds only in-frame clones and misses some; the assay was immunoSEQ multiplex PCR. D and trimming were read from the DNA, whereas the V and J calls and clone size are those reported in that table. There are a few hundred thousand clones in the sample; around 87% occur only once, and 3% lies in the top ten. The sequenced material came from peripheral blood. This sequence was found in a human donor in a cohort sampled during active COVID-19. The chain uses TRBV7-2 and TRBJ1-2, with D possibly matching TRBD1 (6 bases). As DNA, the CDR3 is TGTGCCAGCAGCTTAGGGGGGCAAGCCTATGGCTACACCTTC. Translating it yields CASSLGGQAYGYTF.